A single sample is the source of the 8 T cell receptor beta chains below, sequenced in a study of blood T cells in healthy people across ages. Through a sample-barcoded 5' primer and a J-beta primer mix, a second PCR was run for about 6 to 11 cycles. MiXCR, applied by TCRdb to the 5' RACE reads, yields one record per CDR3 protein. Of approximately 780,000 distinct CDR3 sequences in the sample, 25% to 30% were seen once. These same data were also listed under a study on T cells of mothers and their children.

Material for sequencing was blood. These receptors originate from a boy under 18 in good health.

The V gene is TRBV20-1, the J gene TRBJ1-4, with D possibly TRBD1 on 5 matching bases. The germline V gene has CDR1 DFQATT and CDR2 SNEGSKA (reference sequence). Trimming took 3 bases from V and 12 from J, leaving 17 bases between them. The CDR3 loop spans 13 amino acids. Written as DNA, the CDR3 is TGCAGTGCTAGCAGGGCGGTAACGGGGGAACTGTTTTTT. This sequence encodes CSASRAVTGELFF.

This clonotype has only a few counts. The V and J genes are TRBV10-3 and TRBJ1-4, with no clear D. V was pared by 2 bases and J by 5 bases, with 6 bases between. CDR1 is ENHRY, CDR2 SYGVKD, per germline. The CDR3 is 13 residues long. The CDR3 region has the DNA TGTGCCATCAGTGAGGGAGGAAATGAAAAACTGTTTTTT. Translating it yields CAISEGGNEKLFF.

The genes are TRBV5-1 and TRBJ2-5; 7 positions agree with TRBD1. The J call is uncertain, as TRBJ2-7 better fits the DNA end. The CDR3 consists of 14 residues. From germline, CDR1 is SGHRS and CDR2 YFSETQ. This chain's CDR3 is CASSRDREIIEQYF. CDR3 bases: TGCGCCAGCAGCCGCGACAGGGAAATTATCGAGCAGTACTTC.

This clonotype has just one count. The chain couples TRBV20-1 to TRBJ2-5, with D unresolved. CDR1 and CDR2 (germline): DFQATT, SNEGSKA (reference sequence). The CDR3 is 13 amino acids. V lost 0 bases and J lost 5, with 10 bases in between. The CDR3 DNA is TGCAGTGCTAGAGATCCCCGGTGGGAGACCCAGTACTTC. Translated: CSARDPRWETQYF.

This clonotype has only a few counts. The chain joins TRBV14 to TRBJ2-5; D perhaps matches TRBD2 (5 bases). The DNA matches TRBJ2-7 better at its end, which makes the J call doubtful. The germline gives CDR1 SGHDN, CDR2 FVKESK. There are 15 residues in the CDR3. This chain's CDR3 is CASSPRGSAAYEQYF. In DNA form, the CDR3 reads TGTGCCAGCAGCCCACGTGGTAGCGCGGCCTACGAGCAGTACTTC.

This clonotype turned up a few times. This chain joins TRBV11-2 and TRBJ2-2; D uncertain. The CDR3 has 16 amino acids. V was clipped by 0 bases and J by 0 bases, with 8 bases between them. The germline CDR1 and CDR2 sequences are SGHAT and FQNNGV. CDR3 sequence (DNA): TGTGCCAGCAGCTTAGATTTAAGGTCGAACACCGGGGAGCTGTTTTTT. This translates into CASSLDLRSNTGELFF. The variable domain in full, completed from reference TRBV11-2 and TRBJ2-2, reads EAGVAQSPRYKIIEKRQSVAFWCNPISGHATLYWYQQILGQGPKLLIQFQNNGVVDDSQLPKDRFSAERLKGVDSTLKIQPAKLEDSAVYLCASSLDLRSNTGELFFGEGSRLTVL.

This clonotype has only a few counts. J is TRBJ2-7 and V is TRBV20-1; maybe TRBD1 (5 bases). This CDR3 is built from 14 residues. The germline V gene encodes CDR1 DFQATT and CDR2 SNEGSKA (reference sequence). V was pared by 1 base and J by 2 bases, with 12 bases between. The CDR3 is CSARGTKSTYEQYF. CDR3 coding DNA: TGCAGTGCTAGAGGGACAAAGTCAACCTACGAGCAGTACTTC.

In its sample, this clonotype was seen a few times. The CDR3 DNA is TGTGCCAGCAGCAACGAACAGGACAGGGGGCGAGCAGAGACCCAGTACTTC. It specifies CASSNEQDRGRAETQYF. V usage is TRBV7-8 and J usage is TRBJ2-5, with 11 bases aligning to TRBD1. Germline V gene sequence: CDR1 SGHVS, CDR2 FQNEAQ. This CDR3 region has 17 residues. Trimming took 5 bases from V and 4 from J; bases not matched to a gene: 12.